The 18 T cell receptor beta chains reported below all come from one sample, sequenced in a study of vaccination effects on CD4 cells after COVID-19. These receptors' antigens are unknown. Expansion with viral peptide pools was applied to antigen-specific CD4+ T cells by the ViraFEST assay prior to sequencing. Upon completion of roughly ten days in culture, CD4+ T cells were isolated. It was two doses of either the BNT162b2 or mRNA-1273 vaccine that participants received. Clones were read by immunoSEQ multiplex PCR, and TCRdb kept only the in-frame ones, dropping some. This table holds about 66,000 clones, around four fifths found once. Sequencing was performed on CD4+ T cells from PBMCs cultured with HCoV-OC43 spike peptides, taken after COVID-19 vaccination. The subset is: HCoV-OC43 spike overlapping peptide pool stimulation. These receptors were taken from a human donor who received a COVID-19 vaccine.

The chain carries TRBV6-1 and TRBJ2-3; D is perhaps TRBD2 (5 bases). Germline V CDR1 and CDR2: MNHNS, SASEGT. This CDR3 is 16 amino acids long. V was clipped by 3 bases and J by 2 bases, with 15 bases between them. The chain's CDR3 is CASSDQRIYVTDTQYF. The CDR3 DNA follows: TGTGCCAGCAGTGACCAGCGGATTTATGTCACAGATACGCAGTATTTT.

The J gene is TRBJ1-2, the V gene TRBV19, with D maybe TRBD1 (6 bases). Trimming stripped 6 bases from V and 4 bases from J, with 12 bases between. Germline V lookup: CDR1 LNHDA, CDR2 SQIVND (reference sequence). The CDR3 covers 13 residues. The CDR3 is CASSTDRVYGYTF. CDR3 bases: TGTGCCAGTAGCACGGACAGAGTCTATGGCTACACCTTC.

This chain uses TRBV2 with TRBJ1-2; weak D call: TRBD1 (6 bases). Germline-derived CDR1 and CDR2 are SNHLY and FYNNEI. V was clipped by 0 bases and J by 8 bases, with 10 bases between them. The length of the CDR3 is 13 residues. The CDR3, as DNA: TGTGCCAGCAGTGAAGCTCCAGGGGACGGCTACACCTTC. Encoded protein: CASSEAPGDGYTF.

This rearrangement joins TRBV11-3 to TRBJ2-5, with no clear D. Germline V gene data show CDR1 as SGHNT and CDR2 as YENEEA. V shed 3 bases and J shed 3 bases, with 5 bases lying between them. This CDR3 has 12 amino acids. The CDR3 sequence is CASSLGEETQYF. The CDR3 nucleotides are TGTGCCAGCAGCTTGGGCGAAGAGACCCAGTACTTC.

This clone was observed once. This chain connects TRBV7-3 to TRBJ2-3, with 7 nucleotides matching TRBD2. The germline gives CDR1 SGHTA, CDR2 FQGTGA. V lost 2 bases to trimming and J lost 1 base; unmatched junction nucleotides: 0. This CDR3 is 14 amino acids long. The CDR3 protein is CASSLGRGTDTQYF. Here the CDR3 DNA reads TGTGCCAGCAGCTTAGGGAGGGGCACAGATACGCAGTATTTT.

The genes are TRBV2 and TRBJ2-3, with 10 bases identical to TRBD2. V lost 6 bases, J lost 2 bases, and 5 bases stayed unmatched. This CDR3 is 15 amino acids long. CDR1 is SNHLY and CDR2 is FYNNEI in the germline V gene. The CDR3 loop reads CASSALAGITDTQYF. CDR3 sequence (DNA): TGTGCCAGCAGCGCACTAGCGGGGATCACAGATACGCAGTATTTT.

J is TRBJ1-2 and V is TRBV6-2 or TRBV6-3; D possibly corresponds to TRBD1 (5 bases). The CDR3 has 16 residues. The germline gives CDR1 MNHEY, CDR2 SVGEGT. V lost 0 bases and J lost 0, with 11 bases in between. The CDR3 DNA reads as TGTGCCAGCAGTTACTCGAATTACAGGACTAACTATGGCTACACCTTC. Translating it yields CASSYSNYRTNYGYTF.

The genes are TRBV6-2 or TRBV6-3 and TRBJ1-2, with 9 positions matching TRBD1. Looked up from germline, CDR1 is MNHEY and CDR2 is SVGEGT. V gave up 5 bases and J gave up 6 bases; unmatched junction bases: 7. The CDR3 runs to 14 residues. The CDR3 DNA follows: TGTGCCAGCAGTACCCAGACAGGGGGGCATGGCTACACCTTC. Protein sequence: CASSTQTGGHGYTF.

This rearrangement joins TRBV5-1 to TRBJ1-3; D remains ambiguous. CDR1 and CDR2 (germline): SGHRS, YFSETQ. V was pared by 7 bases and J by 0 bases, with 11 bases between. The CDR3 is 14 amino acids. CDR3 DNA sequence: TGCGCCAGCCGACCCCAGAACTCTGGAAACACCATATATTTT. This encodes CASRPQNSGNTIYF. The variable domain in full, with the rest retrieved from reference TRBV5-1 and TRBJ1-3, is KAGVTQTPRYLIKTRGQQVTLSCSPISGHRSVSWYQQTPGQGLQFLFEYFSETQRNKGNFPGRFSGRQFSNSRSEMNVSTLELGDSALYLCASRPQNSGNTIYFGEGSWLTVV.

The chain uses TRBV6-2 or TRBV6-3 and TRBJ2-7, with a tentative D call TRBD1 (5 bases). The V end was cut by 4 bases, the J end by 4 bases, with 11 bases between. CDR3 length: 13 amino acids. Germline CDR1 and CDR2: MNHEY and SVGEGT. DNA for the CDR3: TGTGCCAGCAGTTCACAGGCCAAATACGAGCAGTACGTC. Amino acids: CASSSQAKYEQYV.

Remarks on this clone: The conserved final phenylalanine or tryptophan is absent from the CDR3, which likely points to a read error. Because the CDR3's place on the DNA is in doubt, the DNA is left out and the CDR3 is given as listed by TCRdb. V and J are TRBV30 and TRBJ1-3; the table assigns TRBD1, which was not confirmed against the DNA. Germline values: CDR1 GTSNPN, CDR2 SVGIG (reference sequence). The CDR3 comprises 12 residues, both ends counted. The CDR3 reads CAWSVARTGFGV.

This chain uses TRBV7-7 with TRBJ2-5; maybe TRBD1 (5 bases). V gave up 4 bases and J gave up 4 bases, with 16 bases separating them. The CDR3 length is 15 residues. Germline-derived CDR1 and CDR2 are SSHAT and FNYEAQ (reference sequence). The CDR3 DNA reads TGTGCCAGCAGCTACAACCTCAGGGAAGGAGAGACCCAGTACTTC. The encoded protein is CASSYNLREGETQYF.

The V and J genes are TRBV5-1 and TRBJ2-2, with D perhaps TRBD2 (6 bases). The V gene's germline CDR1 is SGHRS and CDR2 YFSETQ. This CDR3 has 15 amino acids. Trimming removed 7 bases from V and 7 bases from J, with 20 bases in between. In nucleotides, the CDR3 is TGCGCCAGCCGCACCGGGACTCAGACCCACGGGGAGCTGTTTTTT. Amino acids: CASRTGTQTHGELFF. Drawing the rest from reference TRBV5-1 and TRBJ2-2, the complete variable domain is KAGVTQTPRYLIKTRGQQVTLSCSPISGHRSVSWYQQTPGQGLQFLFEYFSETQRNKGNFPGRFSGRQFSNSRSEMNVSTLELGDSALYLCASRTGTQTHGELFFGEGSRLTVL.

The rearrangement joins TRBV12-3 or TRBV12-4 to TRBJ1-2, with D maybe TRBD1 (6 bases). The CDR3 is 13 amino acids. Trimming stripped 5 bases from V and 8 bases from J, with 15 bases between. CDR3 sequence reads: CASSPGTKMGYTF. CDR3 nucleotides: TGTGCCAGCAGTCCAGGGACAAAGATGGGCTACACCTTC.

The V and J genes are TRBV21-1 and TRBJ1-4. TRBV21-1 is a pseudogene segment. The CDR3 consists of 14 residues. CDR3 nucleotide sequence: TGTGCCAGCAGCGGCCGGGAGCCAGGTGAAAAACTGTTTTTT. Translation gives CASSGREPGEKLFF.

This clone has just a few counts. The V gene is TRBV3-1 (or the pseudogene TRBV3-2), the J gene TRBJ1-4; 7 bases agree with TRBD1. In germline, CDR1 is LGHDT, CDR2 YNNKEL (reference sequence). V shed 1 base and J 8 bases; nucleotides not matched to a gene: 7. CDR3 length: 15 amino acids. This chain's CDR3 is CASSQVTGMDEKLFF. The CDR3 nucleotides are TGTGCCAGCAGCCAAGTGACAGGGATGGACGAAAAACTGTTTTTT.

This clone has only one observation. The chain couples TRBV7-2 to TRBJ2-1; the match to TRBD2 covers 10 bases. This CDR3 region has 15 residues. The V segment lost 1 base and the J segment 7 bases; nucleotides outside the gene matches: 4. The germline gives CDR1 SGHTA, CDR2 FQGNSA. The CDR3 reads CASSLGSGGGNEQFF. The DNA of the CDR3 is TGTGCCAGCAGCTTAGGGAGCGGGGGGGGAAATGAGCAGTTCTTC.

V usage is TRBV12-3 or TRBV12-4 and J usage is TRBJ1-2; no firm D call. The CDR3 is 12 amino acids. V was pared by 3 bases and J by 0 bases, with 2 bases between. CDR3 amino acids: CASSFTNYGYTF. The CDR3, as DNA: TGTGCCAGCAGTTTTACTAACTATGGCTACACCTTC.